A selection of T cell receptor beta chains follows, all from one sample in a study of T cell responses to AZD1222 COVID-19 vaccine. Libraries were prepared by immunoSEQ multiplex PCR; TCRdb keeps only in-frame clonotypes and omits some of them. This table holds approximately 270,000 clones, around 93% found once. Sequences were derived from peripheral blood, sampled 28 days after the second AZD1222 dose. Source of these receptors: an adult who received the AZD1222 COVID-19 vaccine. The CDR3 runs from the conserved cysteine through the conserved F or W. D genes are given only for firm matches. Clone size appears in some rows only: once, few, many, or a class for an expanded clone.

J gene,clone size,D gene,V gene,CDR3 DNA,CDR3 protein
TRBJ2-7,NA,TRBD1,TRBV28,TGTGCCAGCACCCCCTGGGGAGACAGGGGGCGGGAGCAGTACTTC,CASTPWGDRGREQYF
TRBJ1-2,NA,TRBD1,TRBV27,TGTGCCAGCAGTTTAAACCCCCAGTTGGGACAGGGGGCCTATGGCTACACCTTC,CASSLNPQLGQGAYGYTF
TRBJ1-1,NA,NA,TRBV3-1/TRBV3-2,TGTGCCAGCAGCCAAGTGGGGAGCACTGAAGCTTTCTTT,CASSQVGSTEAFF
TRBJ2-7,NA,TRBD2,TRBV27,TGTGCCAGCAGTTGGGGGGGGGCCTACGAGCAGTACTTC,CASSWGGAYEQYF
TRBJ1-2,NA,TRBD1,TRBV7-9,TGTGCCAGCAGCGCCAGCCGGGACAGACTCTATGGCTACACCTTC,CASSASRDRLYGYTF
TRBJ2-1,NA,NA,TRBV15,TGTGCCACCAGCAGCCCCGGGAGCTCCTACAATGAGCAGTTCTTC,CATSSPGSSYNEQFF
TRBJ1-2,NA,TRBD1,TRBV5-6,TGTGCCAGCAGCTTGGGACAGGGTAACTATGGCTACACCTTC,CASSLGQGNYGYTF
TRBJ2-7,NA,NA,TRBV3-1/TRBV3-2,TGTGCCAGCAGCCAAGATAGTGGGGTCTGGAAGCAGTACTTC,CASSQDSGVWKQYF
TRBJ1-2,NA,NA,TRBV28,TGTGCCAGCAGTTTAACGGAGGGCTATGGCTACACCTTC,CASSLTEGYGYTF
TRBJ2-7,NA,NA,TRBV28,TGTGCCAGCAGTATAGGGCCCGACGATTTGTACTTC,CASSIGPDDLYF
TRBJ2-2,NA,NA,TRBV2,TGTGCCAGCAGTGAATACGGGCGGGGTAGGGGGGAGCTGTTTTTT,CASSEYGRGRGELFF
TRBJ1-2,NA,NA,TRBV7-9,TGTGCCAGCAGCCGGAACGAGGGATTCGGCTACACCTTC,CASSRNEGFGYTF
TRBJ1-4,NA,TRBD1,TRBV29-1,TGCAGCGTAAGACAGGGATCAACTAATGAAAAACTGTTTTTT,CSVRQGSTNEKLFF
TRBJ1-4,NA,TRBD1,TRBV2,TGTGCCAGCTCGGGACAGCCGAATGAAAAACTGTTTTTT,CASSGQPNEKLFF
TRBJ2-1,NA,TRBD2,TRBV9,TGTGCCAGCAGCTCCCGACTAGCGGGGGGGCCAGGTGAGCAGTTCTTC,CASSSRLAGGPGEQFF
TRBJ1-5,NA,TRBD1,TRBV19,TGTGCCACAACAGGGGTGGTTTTCAATCAGCCCCAGCATTTT,CATTGVVFNQPQHF
TRBJ2-7,NA,NA,TRBV7-9,TGTGCCAGCAGCTTTTCAGGGGCAGGCGAGCAGTACTTC,CASSFSGAGEQYF
TRBJ1-2,NA,TRBD1,TRBV24-1,TGTGCCACCAGTGATCCACAGGGGACAGGGGACGGCTACACCTTC,CATSDPQGTGDGYTF
TRBJ1-5,NA,NA,TRBV7-2,TGTGCCAGCAGCTTATGGGGGCAGCCCCAGCATTTT,CASSLWGQPQHF
TRBJ1-2,NA,NA,TRBV9,TGTGCCAGCAGTCCTGACTCGGACAGCTATGGCTACACCTTC,CASSPDSDSYGYTF
TRBJ1-5,once,NA,TRBV6-5,TGTGCCAGCAATACAGGGTATAGCAATCAGCCCCAGCATTTT,CASNTGYSNQPQHF
TRBJ2-2,NA,TRBD2,TRBV27,TGTGCCAGCAGTTTAAATGTTCGCGGGAGGGCAATCGGGGAGCTGTTTTTT,CASSLNVRGRAIGELFF
TRBJ2-5,NA,NA,TRBV5-1,TGCGCCAGCAGCTTGTCCGCCGGCCAAGAGACCCAGTACTTC,CASSLSAGQETQYF
TRBJ2-6,NA,NA,TRBV5-8,TGTGCCAGCAGATCGACAGGGGCCAACGTCCTGACTTTC,CASRSTGANVLTF
TRBJ2-5,NA,NA,TRBV7-9,TGTGCCAGCAGCTTAGTAGGAGGGGAAGAGACCCAGTACTTC,CASSLVGGEETQYF
TRBJ2-3,NA,TRBD2,TRBV7-6,TGTGCCAGCAGCTTATTCGGGCGGGGGACTAGCACAGATACGCAGTATTTT,CASSLFGRGTSTDTQYF
TRBJ1-2,NA,NA,TRBV3-1/TRBV3-2,TGTGCCAGCAGCCAAGCCGGACAGACCTATGGCTACACCTTC,CASSQAGQTYGYTF
TRBJ2-5,NA,NA,TRBV19,TGTGCCAGTAGTATGCTTTCCCTCAGGGGCCAAGAGACCCAGTACTTC,CASSMLSLRGQETQYF
TRBJ2-7,NA,NA,TRBV21-1,TGTGCCAGCAGCAAAAGATCGGAGATGGTAGCGGGGGGCATGGAGCAGTACTTC,CASSKRSEMVAGGMEQYF
TRBJ1-5,NA,NA,TRBV28,TGTGCCAGCAGCCTGACAGGAGCGGCTCAGCCCCAGCATTTT,CASSLTGAAQPQHF
TRBJ1-2,NA,TRBD1,TRBV25-1,TGTGCCAGCAGTGAAGGACAGGGGGCTCGGGGCTACACCTTC,CASSEGQGARGYTF
TRBJ2-2,NA,NA,TRBV29-1,TGCAGCGTTCAGGGACAATCCCTCACCGGGGAGCTGTTTTTT,CSVQGQSLTGELFF
TRBJ2-7,NA,NA,TRBV6-6,TGTGCCAGCAGCCGCACGCAGGTAACCGAGCAGTACTTC,CASSRTQVTEQYF
TRBJ2-5,NA,NA,TRBV6-2/TRBV6-3,TGTGCCAGCAGTTCCAGGGTGGTGATAGGGGAGACCCAGTACTTC,CASSSRVVIGETQYF
TRBJ1-1,NA,NA,TRBV28,TGTGCCAGCAGTTTAGCCCGTAACCCGGCTTTCTTT,CASSLARNPAFF
TRBJ1-1,NA,TRBD1,TRBV4-1,TGCGCCAGCAGCCCACACCGATTTGGGACAGGGGACACTGAAGCTTTCTTT,CASSPHRFGTGDTEAFF
TRBJ1-1,NA,NA,TRBV28,TGTGCCAGCAGTAAGACTGGGGGGTGGGAAACAAAAGCTTTCTTT,CASSKTGGWETKAFF
TRBJ1-2,NA,NA,TRBV29-1,TGCAGCGTTGCCGGACAGAGTAACTATGGCTACACCTTC,CSVAGQSNYGYTF
TRBJ2-7,NA,TRBD2,TRBV5-5,TGTGCCAGCAGCCTGGCGGGGGGCAGAACTTCCTACGAGCAGTACTTC,CASSLAGGRTSYEQYF
TRBJ2-3,NA,NA,TRBV10-3,TGTGCCATCAGTGCGCAGGGACAAGGGACAGATACGCAGTATTTT,CAISAQGQGTDTQYF
TRBJ1-1,NA,NA,TRBV11-2,TGTGCCAGCAGCTTATTTGGGACCCTACATAGGGAAGCTTTCTTT,CASSLFGTLHREAFF
TRBJ1-5,NA,NA,TRBV27,TGTGCCAGCAGCTACGGATGGGGAAGTAATCAGCCCCAGCATTTT,CASSYGWGSNQPQHF
TRBJ1-5,once,TRBD1,TRBV28,TGTGCCAGCAGTGGGGGGACAGGGGGGAGTCAGCCCCAGCATTTT,CASSGGTGGSQPQHF
TRBJ2-2,NA,TRBD1,TRBV15,TGTGCCACCAGCACGGACAGGGTAGACGGGGAGCTGTTTTTT,CATSTDRVDGELFF
TRBJ1-1,NA,TRBD1,TRBV3-1/TRBV3-2,TGTGCCAGCAGCTCGCAGACAGGGCAAACTGAAGCTTTCTTT,CASSSQTGQTEAFF
TRBJ1-5,NA,TRBD1,TRBV15,TGTGCCACCAGCAGAGGGACAGGGGGCACGAATCAGCCCCAGCATTTT,CATSRGTGGTNQPQHF
TRBJ2-7,NA,NA,TRBV15,TGTGCCACCAGCACTTCCACGGGAGCGGACGAGCAGTACTTC,CATSTSTGADEQYF
TRBJ2-7,NA,TRBD1,TRBV28,TGTGCCAGCAGTGTCGGACAGGGAAGGGGGGAGCAGTACTTC,CASSVGQGRGEQYF
TRBJ1-2,NA,TRBD1,TRBV18,TGTGCCAGCTCACAAGGGACAGGGGGATTCGGCTATGGCTACACCTTC,CASSQGTGGFGYGYTF
TRBJ1-2,few,NA,TRBV3-1/TRBV3-2,TGTGCCAGCAGCCAAGGGGGGCGATATGGCTACACCTTC,CASSQGGRYGYTF
TRBJ2-7,NA,NA,TRBV6-5,TGTGCCAGCAGTTACTCACCCAGGGGCAACTACGAGCAGTACTTC,CASSYSPRGNYEQYF
TRBJ1-1,once,NA,TRBV6-5,TGTGCCAGCAGCCTAGGGGATATGAACACTGAAGCTTTCTTT,CASSLGDMNTEAFF
TRBJ2-1,NA,TRBD2,TRBV30,TGTGCCTGGATAGGGATAGCGGGTCCCGGAGATGAGCAGTTCTTC,CAWIGIAGPGDEQFF
TRBJ1-3,NA,NA,TRBV15,TGTGCCACCAGCAGAGCCGGGAGCTCTGGAAACACCATATATTTT,CATSRAGSSGNTIYF
TRBJ2-7,NA,NA,TRBV28,TGTGCCAGCACGGACAGGGAGGGCGAGCAGTACTTC,CASTDREGEQYF
TRBJ1-2,NA,NA,TRBV7-2,TGTGCCAGCAGATTAGGGCGGGCAGTGGGTCACTATGGCTACACCTTC,CASRLGRAVGHYGYTF
TRBJ2-5,once,NA,TRBV27,TGTGCCAGCAGTCCAGGGCAGCTACGCCATGGGGAGACCCAGTACTTC,CASSPGQLRHGETQYF
TRBJ2-5,NA,TRBD2,TRBV5-6,TGTGCCAGCAGCGGATATGGGACTAGTAGCTACGAGACCCAGTACTTC,CASSGYGTSSYETQYF
TRBJ1-5,NA,NA,TRBV5-6,TGTGCCAGCAGCTTGTACGGCAATCAGCCCCAGCATTTT,CASSLYGNQPQHF
TRBJ2-1,NA,NA,TRBV5-6,TGTGCCAGCAGCCCCTATGGGGCGGCCCTCTACAATGAGCAGTTCTTC,CASSPYGAALYNEQFF